The T cell receptor beta chain described here comes from a study of early T cells in non-severe SARS-CoV-2 infection. Germline V CDR1 and CDR2: SQVTM, ANQGSEA. The length of the CDR3 is 14 residues. V lost 6 bases to trimming and J lost 3 bases, with 18 bases between them. Unique molecular identifiers were attached to individual cDNA molecules. TCRdb fed the 5' RACE reads into MiXCR, producing one record per CDR3 protein. The table records roughly 55,000 distinct CDR3 sequences, about 9.9% of them present only once. This clonotype was seen a handful of times. This clonotype was obtained from an adult who was a healthcare worker with PCR-confirmed SARS-CoV-2 infection or an uninfected control (not recorded which). The genes are TRBV29-1 and TRBJ2-7; weak D call: TRBD2 (6 bases). The source material was whole blood. CDR3 sequence: CSVIWGGGVYEQYF. The CDR3 DNA sequence: TGCAGCGTCATATGGGGCGGAGGGGTCTACGAGCAGTACTTC.